These 18 T cell receptor beta chains originate from one sample sequenced in a study of control samples from healthy donors and cancer patients. Clones were sequenced by immunoSEQ multiplex PCR, and TCRdb holds only the in-frame ones, with some missing. The sample lists 79,000 or so clones; about 89% were seen once. The sequencing sample was made of PBMCs. These receptors were obtained from a woman between 45 and 60 years old with colorectal cancer.

The rearrangement joins TRBV6-4 to TRBJ2-2; D uncertain. The CDR3 is 14 amino acids. In germline, CDR1 is MRHNA, CDR2 SNTAGT. V lost 0 bases, J lost 2 bases, and 4 bases lay in between. CDR3 DNA sequence: TGTGCCAGCAGTGACTCGATCAACACCGGGGAGCTGTTTTTT. Encoded protein: CASSDSINTGELFF.

This chain links TRBV19 with TRBJ1-1; 7 nucleotides line up with TRBD1. V trimming: 8 bases; J trimming: 4 bases; junction bases outside the gene matches: 7. The CDR3 spans 13 residues. Germline lookup yields CDR1 LNHDA and CDR2 SQIVND (reference sequence). CDR3 sequence (DNA): TGTGCCAGTTCACCGACAGGGTCCACTGAAGCTTTCTTT. Its translation is CASSPTGSTEAFF.

V is TRBV6-5 and J is TRBJ2-2; 10 positions match TRBD1. Germline V gene data show CDR1 as MNHEY and CDR2 as SVGAGI. V was pared by 7 bases and J by 5 bases, with 4 bases of the junction left unmatched. The CDR3 runs 14 residues. CDR3 in DNA: TGTGCCAGCATCGGACAGGGGGAGACCGGGGAGCTGTTTTTT. The encoded protein is CASIGQGETGELFF.

The rearrangement uses TRBV6-5 and TRBJ2-7; no reliable D call. Germline values: CDR1 MNHEY, CDR2 SVGAGI. CDR3 length equals 13 residues. The ends were cut back, 6 bases at V and 5 bases at J, with 14 bases in the middle. CDR3 sequence: CASRDYGLDEQYV. The CDR3 DNA sequence: TGTGCCAGCAGGGATTATGGTTTGGACGAGCAGTACGTC.

The chain joins TRBV24-1 to TRBJ2-5, with 8 bases matching TRBD1. The CDR3 contains 14 residues. V lost 4 bases and J lost 3; bases outside the gene matches: 3. Per germline, CDR1 KGHDR and CDR2 SFDVKD. In DNA form, the CDR3 reads TGTGCCACCAGTGACCGGACAGGGAAAGAGACCCAGTACTTC. This translates into CATSDRTGKETQYF.

The chain recombines TRBV5-1 with TRBJ2-6, with D tentatively TRBD1 (6 bases). Germline CDR1 reads SGHRS; CDR2 reads YFSETQ. This CDR3 is built from 16 residues. V was clipped by 5 bases and J by 2 bases, with 14 bases between them. The chain's CDR3 is CASSRGQSTGANVLTF. The CDR3 region has the DNA TGCGCCAGCAGTCGCGGACAGAGCACTGGGGCCAACGTCCTGACTTTC.

The chain combines TRBV5-1 with TRBJ2-3; 8 bases map to TRBD2. The length of the CDR3 is 14 residues. Germline CDR1 SGHRS, CDR2 YFSETQ. V shed 2 bases and J 5 bases; nucleotides not matched to a gene: 4. CDR3 amino acids: CASSFSGTEDTQYF. The CDR3 DNA follows: TGCGCCAGCAGCTTTAGCGGGACGGAAGATACGCAGTATTTT.

V and J are TRBV7-9 and TRBJ2-5; D possibly matches TRBD1 or TRBD2 (5 bases each). The CDR3 consists of 14 residues. The V gene lost 4 bases and the J gene lost 0 bases, with 9 bases spanning the gap. CDR1 and CDR2 from the germline V gene are SEHNR and FQNEAQ (reference sequence). CDR3 in amino acids: CASSSPGHQETQYF. The DNA for the CDR3 is TGTGCCAGCAGCTCCCCGGGACACCAAGAGACCCAGTACTTC.

The V and J genes are TRBV18 and TRBJ1-1; D uncertain. The germline gives CDR1 KGHSH, CDR2 LQKENI. The CDR3 totals 13 residues. Between the trimmed V and J ends, which lost 2 bases and 5 bases, there was a span of 9 bases. CDR3 bases: TGTGCCAGCTCACCAAGGCTTTGGACTGAAGCTTTCTTT. Translating gives CASSPRLWTEAFF.

This chain uses TRBV6-5 with TRBJ1-4; no clear D gene. Trimming left V 8 bases short and J 0 bases short, with 10 bases between. The germline gives CDR1 MNHEY, CDR2 SVGAGI. There are 14 residues in the CDR3. CDR3 protein: CASGGLATNEKLFF. CDR3 DNA: TGTGCCAGCGGCGGACTGGCAACTAATGAAAAACTGTTTTTT.

With respect to this clone: This sample also contains other DNA sequences that code for the same CDR3. The chain has TRBV3-1 (or the pseudogene TRBV3-2) and TRBJ2-7, with TRBD1 identical over 7 bases. V lost 1 base to trimming and J lost 5 bases; unmatched junction nucleotides: 2. CDR1 and CDR2 from the germline V gene are LGHDT and YNNKEL (reference sequence). The CDR3 length is 13 residues. The CDR3 DNA reads TGTGCCAGCAGCCAAGCAACAGGGGACGAGCAGTACGTC. Its protein is CASSQATGDEQYV.

The V and J genes are TRBV6-5 and TRBJ1-1; TRBD1 agrees at 8 bases. CDR1 is MNHEY, CDR2 SVGAGI, per germline. Trimming took 7 bases from V and 4 from J; bases not matched to a gene: 2. This CDR3 comprises 12 residues. The CDR3 sequence: CASNDRGTEAFF. The CDR3 DNA sequence: TGTGCCAGCAACGACAGGGGCACTGAAGCTTTCTTT.

The chain carries TRBV5-8 and TRBJ2-4; 12 bases agree with TRBD1. Germline assignment: CDR1 SGHTS and CDR2 YDEGEE. The CDR3 runs to 14 residues. Trimming cost V 4 bases and J 7 bases; bases outside gene matches: 3. CDR3 in DNA: TGTGCCAGCAGCCCGGGACAGGGGGCCAACATTCAGTACTTC. It is translated as CASSPGQGANIQYF.

The V and J genes are TRBV19 and TRBJ1-4; D unresolved. Germline CDR1 LNHDA, CDR2 SQIVND (reference sequence). V dropped 4 bases and J dropped 1 base, with 10 bases sitting between them. This CDR3 contains 15 residues. CDR3 sequence: CASSTSDGTNEKLFF. In DNA, the CDR3 is TGTGCCAGTAGTACCTCCGATGGAACTAATGAAAAACTGTTTTTT.

The CDR3 bases are TGTGCCTGGAGTAGGGGTGGGCCGGAAGCTTTCTTT. Residues: CAWSRGGPEAFF. V gene TRBV30 combines with J gene TRBJ1-1; TRBD1 might be the D (5 bases). The CDR3 runs 12 residues. V dropped 2 bases and J dropped 8 bases, with 12 bases sitting between them. Looked up from germline, CDR1 is GTSNPN and CDR2 is SVGIG (reference sequence).

This chain connects TRBV4-1 to TRBJ1-3; D remains unclear. Trimming took off 1 base at V and 0 bases at J, with 13 bases between the two ends. Per germline, CDR1 MGHRA and CDR2 YSYEKL. The CDR3 consists of 17 residues. The CDR3 sequence is CASSQGPDRHSGNTIYF. The CDR3 DNA follows: TGCGCCAGCAGCCAAGGCCCTGATCGCCACTCTGGAAACACCATATATTTT.

The chain recombines TRBV7-9 with TRBJ2-3; 10 bases fit TRBD1. The J segment lost 4 bases and the V segment lost 5 bases, leaving 12 bases of the junction unmatched. There are 17 residues in the CDR3. The germline V gene has CDR1 SEHNR and CDR2 FQNEAQ (reference sequence). The CDR3 DNA is TGTGCCAGCAGCACAGAGGTAGGGACAGGGGTTGCAGATACGCAGTATTTT. Protein product: CASSTEVGTGVADTQYF.

The genes are TRBV9 and TRBJ1-6; a weak D match, TRBD1 (5 bases). Looked up from germline, CDR1 is SGDLS and CDR2 is YYNGEE. The V gene lost 5 bases and the J gene lost 0 bases, with 9 bases spanning the gap. This CDR3 contains 15 residues. CDR3 in DNA: TGTGCCAGCAGATTAGACAGCTCCTATAATTCACCCCTCCACTTT. Its protein is CASRLDSSYNSPLHF.